The 10 T cell receptor beta chains presented below share a single source sample, sequenced in a study of T cell responses to AZD1222 COVID-19 vaccine. TCRdb's table, derived via immunoSEQ multiplex PCR, lists solely in-frame clones and lacks some. The sample includes around 150,000 clones, over 85% of them seen just once. The input for sequencing was peripheral blood, taken on day 0 of AZD1222 vaccination. The receptors here all came from an adult in good health.

The chain links TRBV9 to TRBJ1-3; D unresolved. CDR1 and CDR2 from the germline V gene are SGDLS and YYNGEE. V was clipped by 4 bases and J by 2 bases, with 13 bases between them. The CDR3 is 15 residues long. This CDR3 reads CASSTQTETGNTIYF. Here the CDR3 DNA reads TGTGCCAGCAGCACCCAGACCGAGACTGGAAACACCATATATTTT.

The genes are TRBV4-3 and TRBJ2-7; D not certain. CDR3 length: 16 residues. The V end lost 0 bases, the J end lost 4 bases, and 16 bases lay between the germline ends. Germline V gene data show CDR1 as LGHNA and CDR2 as YSLEER. CDR3 DNA sequence: TGCGCCAGCAGCCAAGATATTAACACAGCCGGATACGAGCAGTACTTC. This encodes CASSQDINTAGYEQYF.

In DNA, the CDR3 is TGTGCCAGTAAGAGGACAGGGGTATTGCACGAGCAGTACTTC. Its translation: CASKRTGVLHEQYF. The chain employs TRBV19 and TRBJ2-7, with 9 bases lining up with TRBD1. V dropped 7 bases and J dropped 5; count of bases not matched to a gene: 9. Germline CDR1 reads LNHDA; CDR2 reads SQIVND (reference sequence). The CDR3 has 14 amino acids.

J is TRBJ2-3 and V is TRBV9; D is possibly TRBD2 (5 bases). This CDR3 comprises 14 residues. V lost 7 bases and J 0 bases, leaving 12 bases between the germline ends. Germline-derived CDR1 and CDR2 are SGDLS and YYNGEE. The chain's CDR3 is CASCEGRSTDTQYF. In nucleotides, the CDR3 is TGTGCCAGCTGTGAGGGAAGGAGCACAGATACGCAGTATTTT.

This chain links TRBV11-1 with TRBJ2-1, with D perhaps being TRBD1 or TRBD2 (5 bases each). V lost 5 bases and J 2 bases, leaving 16 bases between the germline ends. The CDR3 contains 16 residues. Germline V CDR1 and CDR2: SGHAT, FQDESV (reference sequence). DNA of the CDR3: TGTGCCAGCAGCCCCACCGGGACCGGTACCTACAATGAGCAGTTCTTC. Translating it yields CASSPTGTGTYNEQFF.

This clone was seen just once. The CDR3: CASSFIAGDGYTF. The DNA for the CDR3 is TGTGCCAGCAGCTTTATTGCCGGAGATGGCTACACCTTC. V gene TRBV13 combines with J gene TRBJ1-2; the D is unclear. Germline values: CDR1 PRHDT, CDR2 FYEKMQ (reference sequence). V lost 3 bases to trimming and J lost 6 bases, with 11 bases between them. CDR3 length: 13 amino acids. The whole variable domain, remainder taken from reference TRBV13 and TRBJ1-2, is AAGVIQSPRHLIKEKRETATLKCYPIPRHDTVYWYQQGPGQDPQFLISFYEKMQSDKGSIPDRFSAQQFSDYHSELNMSSLELGDSALYFCASSFIAGDGYTFGSGTRLTVV.

The V and J genes are TRBV6-1 and TRBJ1-6; 8 positions match TRBD1. CDR1 and CDR2 (germline): MNHNS, SASEGT. The V and J ends lost 6 bases and 9 bases, in that order; junction bases with no gene match: 7. This CDR3 spans 14 amino acids. In DNA form, the CDR3 reads TGTGCCAGCAGGAGAGACAGGGGTGGTTCACCCCTCCACTTT. As protein: CASRRDRGGSPLHF.

The chain has TRBV6-4 and TRBJ1-1; 8 bases line up with TRBD1. CDR3 length: 15 amino acids. The ends lost 6 bases at V and 3 bases at J; junction bases unmatched: 9. The germline V gene has CDR1 MRHNA and CDR2 SNTAGT. Here the CDR3 reads CASRLYSRGHTEAFF. In nucleotides, the CDR3 is TGTGCCAGCAGGCTCTACTCCAGGGGGCACACTGAAGCTTTCTTT.

The chain employs TRBV30 and TRBJ1-1, with D maybe TRBD1 (5 bases). Germline values: CDR1 GTSNPN, CDR2 SVGIG (reference sequence). The CDR3 is made up of 12 amino acids. V was cut by 0 bases and J by 5 bases, with 7 bases left in between. In DNA form, the CDR3 reads TGTGCCTGGAGTGTAAAGGGGACTGAAGCTTTCTTT. Translating it yields CAWSVKGTEAFF.

The chain is built from TRBV27 and TRBJ2-2, with D uncertain. CDR1 and CDR2 (germline): MNHEY, SMNVEV (reference sequence). With 5 bases removed from V and 5 bases from J, the gap between germline ends came to 3 bases. The CDR3 extends over 11 amino acids. The CDR3 DNA reads as TGTGCCAGCAGTGGGACCGGGGAGCTGTTTTTT. It yields the protein CASSGTGELFF.